This T cell receptor beta chain is from a study of spatial heterogeneity in lung cancer. Study-wide context: The approximately 72 donors had untreated early-stage non-small cell lung cancer. After resection, follow-up PBMC samples were sequenced when available, at a median of about two years later. Whole-study findings and limits: Ubiquitous expanded tumor TCRs were seen in blood more at resection than at follow-up.

Every molecule of TCR cDNA had its own unique molecular identifier. TCRdb re-called the 5' RACE reads through MiXCR, storing one row per CDR3 protein. The sample has about 120,000 distinct CDR3 sequences; 9% to 15% are singletons. As to time point: blood at routine non-recurrence follow-up after resection. Sequencing covered unsorted whole RNA taken from tumor, nontumor lung or frozen PBMC. Comments on this clonotype: Its antigen is unknown.

The origin of this receptor is a male donor with early-stage non-small cell lung cancer. Sequenced here: PBMCs, sampled at follow-up.

The CDR3 nucleotides are TGTGCCAGCAGTGTAGAGGGGAGGACCCAGTACTTC. Translation: CASSVEGRTQYF. The chain is built from TRBV2 and TRBJ2-5; possibly TRBD1 or TRBD2 for D (5 bases each). This CDR3 region has 12 residues. CDR1 is SNHLY and CDR2 is FYNNEI in the germline V gene. Trimming cost V 4 bases and J 7 bases, with 10 bases left between them.